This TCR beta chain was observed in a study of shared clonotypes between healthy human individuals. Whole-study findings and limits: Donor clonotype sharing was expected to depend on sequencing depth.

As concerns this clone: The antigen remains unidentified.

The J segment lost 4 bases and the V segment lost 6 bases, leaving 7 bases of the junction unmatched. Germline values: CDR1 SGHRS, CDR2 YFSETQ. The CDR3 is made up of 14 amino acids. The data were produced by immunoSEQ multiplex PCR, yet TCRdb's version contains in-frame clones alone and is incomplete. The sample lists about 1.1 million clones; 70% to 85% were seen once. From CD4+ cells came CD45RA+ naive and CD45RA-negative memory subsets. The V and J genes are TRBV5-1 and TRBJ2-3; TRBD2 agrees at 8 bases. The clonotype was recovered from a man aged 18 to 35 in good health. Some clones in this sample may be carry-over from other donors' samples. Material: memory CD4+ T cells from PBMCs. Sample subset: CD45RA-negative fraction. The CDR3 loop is CASKQAGVADTQYF. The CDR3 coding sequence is TGCGCCAGCAAACAAGCGGGAGTGGCAGATACGCAGTATTTT.